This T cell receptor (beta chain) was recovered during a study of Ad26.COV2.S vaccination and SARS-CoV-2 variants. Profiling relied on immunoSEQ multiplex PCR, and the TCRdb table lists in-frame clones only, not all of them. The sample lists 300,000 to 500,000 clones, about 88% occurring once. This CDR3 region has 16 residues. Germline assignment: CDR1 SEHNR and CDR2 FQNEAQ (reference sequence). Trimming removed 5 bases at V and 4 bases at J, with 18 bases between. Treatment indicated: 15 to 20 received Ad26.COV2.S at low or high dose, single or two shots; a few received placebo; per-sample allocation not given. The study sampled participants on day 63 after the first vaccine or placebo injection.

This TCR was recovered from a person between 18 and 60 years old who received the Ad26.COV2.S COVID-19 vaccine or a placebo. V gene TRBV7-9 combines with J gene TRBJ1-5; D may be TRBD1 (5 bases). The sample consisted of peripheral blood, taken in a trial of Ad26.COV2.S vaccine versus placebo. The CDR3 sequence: CASSTFAQGENQPQHF. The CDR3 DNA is TGTGCCAGCAGCACGTTTGCCCAGGGAGAGAATCAGCCCCAGCATTTT.